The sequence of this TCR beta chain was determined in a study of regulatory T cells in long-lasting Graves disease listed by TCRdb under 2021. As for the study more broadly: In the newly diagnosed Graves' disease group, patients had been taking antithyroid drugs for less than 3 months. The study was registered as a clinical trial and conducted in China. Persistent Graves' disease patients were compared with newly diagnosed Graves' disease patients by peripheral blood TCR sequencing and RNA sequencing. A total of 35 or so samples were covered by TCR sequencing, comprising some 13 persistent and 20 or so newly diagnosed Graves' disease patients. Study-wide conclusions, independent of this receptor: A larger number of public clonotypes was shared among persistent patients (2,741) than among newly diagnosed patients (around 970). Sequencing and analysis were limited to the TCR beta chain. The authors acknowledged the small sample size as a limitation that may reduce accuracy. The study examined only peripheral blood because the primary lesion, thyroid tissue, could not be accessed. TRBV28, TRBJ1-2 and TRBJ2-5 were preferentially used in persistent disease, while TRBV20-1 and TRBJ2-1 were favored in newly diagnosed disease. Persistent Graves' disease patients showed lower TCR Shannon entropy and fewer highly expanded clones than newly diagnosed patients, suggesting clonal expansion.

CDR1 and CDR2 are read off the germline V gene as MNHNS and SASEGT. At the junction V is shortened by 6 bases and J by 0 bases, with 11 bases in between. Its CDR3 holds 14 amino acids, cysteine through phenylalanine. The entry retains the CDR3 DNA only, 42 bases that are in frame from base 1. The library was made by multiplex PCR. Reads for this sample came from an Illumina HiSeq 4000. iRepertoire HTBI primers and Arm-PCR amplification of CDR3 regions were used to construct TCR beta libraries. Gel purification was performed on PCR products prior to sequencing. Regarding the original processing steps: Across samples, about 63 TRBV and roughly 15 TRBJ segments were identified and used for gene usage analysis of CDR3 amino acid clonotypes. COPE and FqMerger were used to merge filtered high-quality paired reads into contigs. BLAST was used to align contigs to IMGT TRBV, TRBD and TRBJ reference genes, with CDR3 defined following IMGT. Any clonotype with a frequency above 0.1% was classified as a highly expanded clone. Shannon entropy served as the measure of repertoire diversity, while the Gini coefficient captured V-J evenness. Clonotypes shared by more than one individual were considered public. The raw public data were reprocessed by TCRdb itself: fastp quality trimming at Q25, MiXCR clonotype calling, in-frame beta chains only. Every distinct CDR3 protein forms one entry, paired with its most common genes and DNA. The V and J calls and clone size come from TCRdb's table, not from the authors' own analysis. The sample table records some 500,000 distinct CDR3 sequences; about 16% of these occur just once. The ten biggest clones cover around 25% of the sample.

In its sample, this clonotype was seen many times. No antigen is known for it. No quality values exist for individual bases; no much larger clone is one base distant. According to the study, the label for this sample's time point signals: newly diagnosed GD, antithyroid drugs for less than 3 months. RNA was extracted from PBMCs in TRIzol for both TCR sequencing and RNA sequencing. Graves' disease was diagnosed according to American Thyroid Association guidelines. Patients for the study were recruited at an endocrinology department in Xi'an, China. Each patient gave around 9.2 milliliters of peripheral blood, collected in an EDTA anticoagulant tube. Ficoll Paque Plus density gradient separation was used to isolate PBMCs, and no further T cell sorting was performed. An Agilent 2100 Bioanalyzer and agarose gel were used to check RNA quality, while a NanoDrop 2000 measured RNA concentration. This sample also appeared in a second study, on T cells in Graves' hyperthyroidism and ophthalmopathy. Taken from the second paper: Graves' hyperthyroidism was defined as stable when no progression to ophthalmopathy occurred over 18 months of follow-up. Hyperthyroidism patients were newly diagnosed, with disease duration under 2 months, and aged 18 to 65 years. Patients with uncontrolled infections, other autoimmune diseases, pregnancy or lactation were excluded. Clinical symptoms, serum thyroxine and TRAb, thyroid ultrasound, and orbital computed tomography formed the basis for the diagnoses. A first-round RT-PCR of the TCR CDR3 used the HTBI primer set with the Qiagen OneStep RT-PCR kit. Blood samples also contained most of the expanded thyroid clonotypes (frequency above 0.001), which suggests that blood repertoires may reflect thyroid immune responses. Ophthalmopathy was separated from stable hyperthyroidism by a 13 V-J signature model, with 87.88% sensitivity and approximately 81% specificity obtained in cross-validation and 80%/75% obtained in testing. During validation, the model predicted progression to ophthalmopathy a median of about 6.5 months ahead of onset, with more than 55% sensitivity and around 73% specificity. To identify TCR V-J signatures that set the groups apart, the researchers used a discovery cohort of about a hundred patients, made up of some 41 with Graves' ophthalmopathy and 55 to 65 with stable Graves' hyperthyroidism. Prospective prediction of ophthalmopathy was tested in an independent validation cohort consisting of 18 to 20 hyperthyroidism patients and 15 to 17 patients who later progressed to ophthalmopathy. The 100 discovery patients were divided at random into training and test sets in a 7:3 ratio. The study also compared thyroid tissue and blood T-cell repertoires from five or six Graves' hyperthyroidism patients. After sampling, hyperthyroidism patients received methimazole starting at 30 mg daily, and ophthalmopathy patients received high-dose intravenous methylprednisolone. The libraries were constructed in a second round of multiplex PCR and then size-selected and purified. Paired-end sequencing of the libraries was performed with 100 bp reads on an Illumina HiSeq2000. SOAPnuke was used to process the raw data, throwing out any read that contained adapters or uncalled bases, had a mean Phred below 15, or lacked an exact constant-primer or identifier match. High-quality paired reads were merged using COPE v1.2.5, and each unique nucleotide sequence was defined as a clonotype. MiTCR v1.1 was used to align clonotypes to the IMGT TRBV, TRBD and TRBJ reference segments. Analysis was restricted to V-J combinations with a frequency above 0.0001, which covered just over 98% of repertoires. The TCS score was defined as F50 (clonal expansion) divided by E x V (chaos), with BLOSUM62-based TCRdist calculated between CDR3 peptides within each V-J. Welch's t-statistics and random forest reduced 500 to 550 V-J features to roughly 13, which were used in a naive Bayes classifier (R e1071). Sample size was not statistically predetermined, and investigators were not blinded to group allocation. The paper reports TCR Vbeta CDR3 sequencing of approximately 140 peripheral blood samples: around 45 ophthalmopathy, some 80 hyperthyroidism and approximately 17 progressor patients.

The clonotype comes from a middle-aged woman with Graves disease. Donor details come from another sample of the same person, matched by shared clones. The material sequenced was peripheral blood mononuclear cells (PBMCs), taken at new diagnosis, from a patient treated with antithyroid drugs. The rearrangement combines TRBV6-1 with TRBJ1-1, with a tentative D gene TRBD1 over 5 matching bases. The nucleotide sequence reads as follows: TGTGCCAGCAGACCGGGACTCATGAACACTGAAGCTTTCTTT. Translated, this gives CASRPGLMNTEAFF.